This entry concerns a single T cell receptor (beta chain). The junction differs from germline at one of its ends, possibly a read error. This sample was taken from a study of T cells in Graves' hyperthyroidism and ophthalmopathy. Looked up from germline, CDR1 is SGHVS and CDR2 is FQNEAQ. The CDR3 has 13 residues. Hyperthyroidism, newly diagnosed and lasting under 2 months, affected patients aged 18 to 65. Researchers amplified the TCR beta CDR3 regions from RNA transcripts. TCR CDR3 regions were first amplified by RT-PCR with HTBI primers. TCRdb re-called the multiplex PCR reads through MiXCR, storing one row per CDR3 protein. In the table there are 80,000 to 100,000 distinct CDR3 sequences, approximately 39% of which are singletons.

This clonotype was obtained from a woman aged 25-40 years with Graves' hyperthyroidism. The rearrangement joins TRBV7-8 to TRBJ1-1; 10 positions match TRBD1. Sequences were obtained from peripheral blood or thyroid tissue (not recorded which). CDR3 amino acids: CTSSSGQGGEAFF. As DNA, the CDR3 is TGTACCAGCAGCTCAGGACAGGGGGGTGAAGCTTTCTTT.